The 19 T cell receptor beta chains in this list originate from one sample, sequenced in a study of blood T cell repertoires in COVID-19. The repertoire was sequenced with immunoSEQ multiplex PCR; TCRdb's copy has only in-frame clones and lacks some. Among about 74,000 clones listed, around 87% were seen once. The sequenced sample consisted of peripheral blood. The receptors come from a woman aged 80 or older with active or convalescent COVID-19.

In DNA form, the CDR3 reads TGTGCCAGCAGCCCGGGGGGCGGGGGGACCCAAGAGACCCAGTACTTC. Translated, it gives CASSPGGGGTQETQYF. The V call is TRBV3-1 (or the pseudogene TRBV3-2), the J call TRBJ2-5; 8 bases agree with TRBD2. Trimming cost V 4 bases and J 1 base; bases outside gene matches: 8. Germline assignment: CDR1 LGHDT and CDR2 YNNKEL (reference sequence). The CDR3 totals 16 residues.

Here the CDR3 reads CASSVESVTAYNSPLHF. In DNA form, the CDR3 reads TGTGCCAGCAGCGTAGAGTCGGTAACAGCCTATAATTCACCCCTCCACTTT. The V and J genes are TRBV9 and TRBJ1-6; D gene unclear. CDR3 length equals 17 residues. The V end lost 0 bases, the J end lost 2 bases, and 12 bases lay between the germline ends. The germline V gene encodes CDR1 SGDLS and CDR2 YYNGEE.

This chain joins TRBV5-4 and TRBJ2-7; 7 bases fit TRBD1. Germline CDR1 is SGHNT and CDR2 is YYREEE (reference sequence). The CDR3 runs to 15 residues. J was trimmed by 6 bases and V by 4 bases; bases with no gene match: 13. CDR3 sequence (DNA): TGTGCCAGCAGCCGCGACCGGGACAGAGTAATCGAGCAGTACTTC. It specifies CASSRDRDRVIEQYF. Full variable domain (outside the CDR3, taken from reference TRBV5-4 and TRBJ2-7): ETGVTQSPTHLIKTRGQQVTLRCSSQSGHNTVSWYQQALGQGPQFIFQYYREEENGRGNFPPRFSGLQFPNYSSELNVNALELDDSALYLCASSRDRDRVIEQYFGPGTRLTVT.

This rearrangement joins TRBV7-9 to TRBJ2-7; the match to TRBD1 covers 10 bases. The trim removed 6 bases at V and 3 bases at J, leaving 5 bases unmatched. The CDR3 consists of 14 residues. Germline-derived CDR1 and CDR2 are SEHNR and FQNEAQ (reference sequence). The CDR3 bases are TGTGCCAGCAGTCCTCGGGACAGGGGCTACGAGCAGTACTTC. As protein: CASSPRDRGYEQYF.

The gene calls are TRBV5-1 and TRBJ1-5; TRBD1 matches 10 bases. The CDR3 has 14 residues. Germline V gives CDR1 SGHRS, CDR2 YFSETQ. The J segment lost 5 bases and the V segment lost 3 bases, leaving 2 bases of the junction unmatched. Written as DNA, the CDR3 is TGCGCCAGCAGCTGGGGGACAGGGGATCAGCCCCAGCATTTT. Protein: CASSWGTGDQPQHF.

This clone turned up a few times. The chain uses TRBV2 and TRBJ1-2; D remains unclear. V dropped 6 bases and J dropped 3 bases, with 14 bases sitting between them. This CDR3 contains 14 residues. CDR1 is SNHLY and CDR2 is FYNNEI in the germline V gene. The CDR3 loop is CASRQSEIYYGYTF. CDR3 in DNA: TGTGCCAGCAGACAGTCCGAAATCTACTATGGCTACACCTTC.

The chain employs TRBV6-5 and TRBJ1-2; D uncertain. Germline V gives CDR1 MNHEY, CDR2 SVGAGI. This CDR3 has 13 residues. V shed 5 bases and J shed 6 bases, with 13 bases lying between them. The CDR3 DNA reads as TGTGCCAGCAGTAATTACTTAGCCCATGGCTACACCTTC. Translating it yields CASSNYLAHGYTF.

The chain uses TRBV7-2 and TRBJ1-4; D unclear. V dropped 5 bases and J dropped 4 bases, with 14 bases sitting between them. Germline CDR1 reads SGHTA; CDR2 reads FQGNSA. CDR3 length: 15 residues. The chain's CDR3 is CASSLTSHYNEKLFF. CDR3 sequence (DNA): TGTGCCAGCAGCCTCACTTCACACTATAATGAAAAACTGTTTTTT.

The chain is built from TRBV6-2 or TRBV6-3 and TRBJ2-4, with D possibly matching TRBD1 (6 bases). With 6 bases removed from V and 1 base from J, the gap between germline ends came to 25 bases. This CDR3 has 19 residues. The germline V gene encodes CDR1 MNHEY and CDR2 SVGEGT. This chain's CDR3 is CASSYPTDRGGSAKNIQYF. CDR3 in DNA: TGTGCCAGCAGCTATCCAACGGACCGTGGGGGCAGTGCCAAAAACATTCAGTACTTC.

The chain couples TRBV21-1 to TRBJ2-3; the table calls TRBD2, which could not be checked here. TRBV21-1 is classified as a pseudogene. This CDR3 has 16 residues. CDR3 in amino acids: CASNPGLVLSTDTQYF. The CDR3 coding sequence is TGTGCCAGCAACCCGGGACTAGTCCTCAGCACAGATACGCAGTATTTT.

The J gene is TRBJ1-4, the V gene TRBV7-2, with D hard to call. This CDR3 contains 14 residues. Between the trimmed V and J ends, which lost 6 bases and 2 bases, there was a span of 10 bases. Germline CDR1 and CDR2: SGHTA and FQGNSA. The CDR3 DNA reads as TGTGCCAGCAGTGAACTAGGGACTAATGAAAAACTGTTTTTT. Protein sequence: CASSELGTNEKLFF. The full variable domain, with the rest looked up from reference TRBV7-2 and TRBJ1-4, is GAGVSQSPSNKVTEKGKDVELRCDPISGHTALYWYRQSLGQGLEFLIYFQGNSAPDKSGLPSDRFSAERTGGSVSTLTIQRTQQEDSAVYLCASSELGTNEKLFFGSGTQLSVL.

The V and J genes are TRBV19 and TRBJ1-6, with a tentative D call TRBD1 (5 bases). Germline-derived CDR1 and CDR2 are LNHDA and SQIVND (reference sequence). CDR3 size: 13 residues. Between the trimmed V and J ends, which lost 4 bases and 10 bases, there was a span of 11 bases. Here the CDR3 reads CASSSGGKSPLHF. The CDR3 nucleotides are TGTGCCAGTAGTAGTGGGGGGAAATCACCCCTCCACTTT.

V is TRBV30 and J is TRBJ1-5; a possible D gene is TRBD1 (6 bases). Germline lookup yields CDR1 GTSNPN and CDR2 SVGIG (reference sequence). V lost 4 bases to trimming and J lost 5 bases, with 12 bases between them. This CDR3 contains 13 residues. The CDR3 region has the DNA TGTGCCTGGACCGGACAGACAGATCAGCCCCAGCATTTT. This gives the protein CAWTGQTDQPQHF.

This clone was counted only a few times. The chain recombines TRBV25-1 with TRBJ2-1; D perhaps matches TRBD2 (6 bases). Germline V gives CDR1 MGHDK, CDR2 SYGVNS. The CDR3 is 16 amino acids. Trimming pared 3 bases from V and 1 base from J, leaving 13 bases between. CDR3 DNA sequence: TGTGCCAGCAGTGATGGCGGGGTTTGGTCCTACAATGAGCAGTTCTTC. Encoded protein: CASSDGGVWSYNEQFF.

The genes are TRBV5-1 and TRBJ1-4; D is ambiguous. Trimming took off 1 base at V and 7 bases at J, with 14 bases between the two ends. The CDR3 length is 15 residues. Germline assignment: CDR1 SGHRS and CDR2 YFSETQ. DNA of the CDR3: TGCGCCAGCAGCTTGAACCCTTCGCGGGGTGAAAAACTGTTTTTT. Translation: CASSLNPSRGEKLFF.

The chain is built from TRBV19 and TRBJ2-7; D may be TRBD1 (6 bases). CDR1 and CDR2 from the germline V gene are LNHDA and SQIVND (reference sequence). The CDR3 extends over 17 amino acids. V lost 2 bases, J lost 1 base, and 18 bases lay in between. The CDR3, as DNA: TGTGCCAGTAGTATAAGAACCGACAGGCCCCTATCCTACGAGCAGTACTTC. It yields the protein CASSIRTDRPLSYEQYF.

The chain is built from TRBV11-2 and TRBJ2-1, with D possibly TRBD1 on 6 matching bases. The germline V gene has CDR1 SGHAT and CDR2 FQNNGV. This CDR3 contains 13 residues. Trimming shortened V by 6 bases and J by 10 bases, and 16 bases separated the two germline ends. CDR3 amino acids: CASRTAGAREQFF. DNA for the CDR3: TGTGCCAGCAGGACGGCAGGGGCAAGGGAGCAGTTCTTC.

This chain connects TRBV9 to TRBJ2-3; 10 positions agree with TRBD2. Trimming at V came to 1 base and at J to 6 bases, leaving 8 bases not matched to a gene. The CDR3 covers 16 residues. CDR1 and CDR2 (germline): SGDLS, YYNGEE. Here the CDR3 reads CASSVYVAGGLDTQYF. The CDR3 coding sequence is TGTGCCAGCAGCGTATATGTAGCGGGGGGCTTGGATACGCAGTATTTT.

This chain connects TRBV19 to TRBJ2-3, with D tentatively TRBD2 (6 bases). Trimming pared 7 bases from V and 0 bases from J, leaving 17 bases between. CDR1 is LNHDA and CDR2 is SQIVND in the germline V gene (reference sequence). CDR3 length equals 16 residues. The CDR3 loop reads CASTLGSSASTDTQYF. CDR3 sequence (DNA): TGTGCCAGTACCTTGGGGTCTAGCGCGAGCACAGATACGCAGTATTTT.